A selection of T cell receptor beta chains follows, all from one sample in a study of regulatory T cells in long-lasting Graves disease. TCRdb re-called the multiplex PCR reads through MiXCR, storing one row per CDR3 protein. The table records roughly 420,000 distinct CDR3 sequences, about 15% of them present only once. This sample was also put to use in a study of T cells in Graves' hyperthyroidism and ophthalmopathy.

The input for sequencing was peripheral blood mononuclear cells (PBMCs), taken at new diagnosis, from a patient treated with antithyroid drugs. The receptor set was obtained from a woman in her fifties or sixties with Graves disease. CDR3s include the opening cysteine and the closing phenylalanine or tryptophan.

v_call cdr3_aa
TRBV12-3/TRBV12-4 CASSLASLGAGYNEQFF
TRBV19 CASSPKDRAIYGYTF
TRBV28 CASSSGARVYGYTF
TRBV30 CAWRRSSGRARRETQYF
TRBV19 CASSIEMNTEAFF
TRBV24-1 CATSVGSGANVLTF
TRBV28 CASTLAGHEQYF
TRBV7-8 CASSFGVGGELFF
TRBV28 CASGPGQGYGYTF
TRBV29-1 CSVPTGLVDNEQFF
TRBV18 CASSPPTGAYEQYF
TRBV27 CASSFLDRAYEQYF
TRBV27 CASSHLGTSGNNEQFF
TRBV7-2 CASSPGLAGGPRNEQFF
TRBV3-1 CASSPGPDPSYEQYF
TRBV20-1 CSAASVGETQYF
TRBV12-3/TRBV12-4 CASSPDNVYGYTF
TRBV6-1 CASSTDRGSNQETQYF
TRBV28 CASLSGTKRADTQYF
TRBV11-2 CASSLDRVNTEAFF
TRBV28 CASTSPANYEQYF
TRBV6-1 CASSESTAGLAGVKSAKNIQYF
TRBV30 CAWSADGWSQLAKNIQYF
TRBV14 CASSPRQGPYNEQFF
TRBV19 CANLDRISNQPQHF
TRBV7-9 CASSLMGEETQYF
TRBV3-1 CASSQVRGAGNTIYF
TRBV29-1 CSVPGFTNYGYTF
TRBV11-2 CASRPLAGTTRNEQFF
TRBV9 CASSSRLSPSGRSETQYF
TRBV29-1 CSVEAGRTDTQYF
TRBV18 CASSPPSRTNTGELFF
TRBV10-1 CASSESQGIGEQYF
TRBV29-1 CSVDFLANTEAFF
TRBV4-1 CASSQEGYGSGIYEQYF
TRBV20-1 CSAPTGGSYEQYF
TRBV5-1 CASSLALAGGQDEQFF
TRBV6-2/TRBV6-3 CASSYLNTGELFF